The source of this TCR beta chain is a study of blood T cell repertoires in COVID-19. CDR3 length: 18 residues. Germline V gives CDR1 LNHDA, CDR2 SQIVND (reference sequence). V was pared by 5 bases and J by 0 bases, with 8 bases of the junction left unmatched. The method was immunoSEQ multiplex PCR; TCRdb's version includes in-frame clones alone and lacks a portion of them. The data hold some 73,000 clones, with approximately 85% observed a single time. The sequence came from a woman of 80 years or more with active or convalescent COVID-19. This chain links TRBV19 with TRBJ2-3, with 13 bases identical to TRBD2. What was sequenced was peripheral blood. The CDR3: CASSPGTSGDPSTDTQYF. As DNA, the CDR3 is TGTGCCAGTAGTCCAGGGACTAGCGGGGACCCTAGCACAGATACGCAGTATTTT.